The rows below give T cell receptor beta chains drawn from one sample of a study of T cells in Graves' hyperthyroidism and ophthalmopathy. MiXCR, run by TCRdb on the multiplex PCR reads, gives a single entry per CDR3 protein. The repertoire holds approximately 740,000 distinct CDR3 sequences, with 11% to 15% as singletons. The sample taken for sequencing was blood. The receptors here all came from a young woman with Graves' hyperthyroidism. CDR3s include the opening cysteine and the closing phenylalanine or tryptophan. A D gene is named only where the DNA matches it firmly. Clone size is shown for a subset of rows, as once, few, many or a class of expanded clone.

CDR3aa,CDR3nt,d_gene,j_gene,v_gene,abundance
CATQNRRVNQPQHF,TGTGCCACCCAGAACCGGAGGGTCAATCAGCCCCAGCATTTT,NA,TRBJ1-5,TRBV19,NA
CSVVTSGVTDTQYF,TGCAGCGTTGTAACTAGCGGAGTCACAGATACGCAGTATTTT,TRBD2,TRBJ2-3,TRBV29-1,few
CASRWGARTDYNEQFF,TGTGCCAGCAGATGGGGGGCACGAACGGACTACAATGAGCAGTTCTTC,NA,TRBJ2-1,TRBV6-1,many
CASSFLSGTADNQPQHF,TGTGCCAGCAGCTTCCTGTCCGGGACCGCCGATAATCAGCCCCAGCATTTT,NA,TRBJ1-5,TRBV5-6,NA
CASSLVQAGNTIYF,TGTGCCAGCAGCTTAGTACAGGCTGGAAACACCATATATTTT,NA,TRBJ1-3,TRBV7-9,NA
CASRPSGGTEAFF,TGTGCCAGCAGGCCCTCAGGGGGAACTGAAGCTTTCTTT,TRBD1,TRBJ1-1,TRBV6-2/TRBV6-3,many
CASSDGQGGYQPQHF,TGTGCCAGCAGTGACGGACAGGGGGGTTATCAGCCCCAGCATTTT,TRBD1,TRBJ1-5,TRBV6-1,many
CASRAGTANTGELFF,TGTGCCAGCAGGGCCGGGACCGCTAACACCGGGGAGCTGTTTTTT,NA,TRBJ2-2,TRBV2,many
CASSLGLRPYEQYF,TGTGCCAGCAGCTTAGGACTTCGACCCTACGAGCAGTACTTC,NA,TRBJ2-7,TRBV7-9,few
CASSVAGAGVTDTQYF,TGTGCCAGCAGTGTGGCGGGAGCGGGAGTCACAGATACGCAGTATTTT,TRBD2,TRBJ2-3,TRBV28,many
CASSYNPTGELFF,TGTGCCAGCAGTTATAATCCCACCGGGGAGCTGTTTTTT,NA,TRBJ2-2,TRBV6-2/TRBV6-3,NA
CSARVILGQTQYF,TGCAGTGCTAGAGTAATACTAGGCCAGACCCAGTACTTC,NA,TRBJ2-5,TRBV20-1,NA
CASSTSGLFVTKNIQYF,TGTGCCAGTAGTACCTCGGGACTTTTTGTAACCAAAAACATTCAGTACTTC,NA,TRBJ2-4,TRBV19,few
CSVEARGLAGGLNEQFF,TGCAGCGTTGAGGCCAGGGGACTAGCGGGAGGGCTCAATGAGCAGTTCTTC,TRBD2,TRBJ2-1,TRBV29-1,NA
CASRDPGTGKNIQYF,TGTGCCAGCAGGGACCCCGGGACCGGTAAAAACATTCAGTACTTC,NA,TRBJ2-4,TRBV6-2/TRBV6-3,many
CASSLGQGWNEQFF,TGTGCCAGCAGCTTAGGACAGGGGTGGAATGAGCAGTTCTTC,TRBD1,TRBJ2-1,TRBV7-9,NA
CASSSLGGSNEQYF,TGTGCCAGCAGCTCCCTGGGCGGGAGCAACGAGCAGTACTTC,TRBD2,TRBJ2-7,TRBV9,few
CASSYETFSGGYTF,TGTGCCAGCAGTTACGAGACATTCTCTGGTGGCTACACCTTC,NA,TRBJ1-2,TRBV7-8,many
CASSLPGAPRGTEAFF,TGTGCCAGCAGCTTACCGGGGGCACCTAGGGGAACTGAAGCTTTCTTT,NA,TRBJ1-1,TRBV7-9,many
CASSLPSVTYEQYF,TGTGCCAGCAGTTTACCTAGCGTGACCTACGAGCAGTACTTC,NA,TRBJ2-7,TRBV12-3/TRBV12-4,NA
CASSTPGLAGDKYF,TGTGCCAGCAGCACGCCGGGACTAGCGGGAGATAAGTACTTC,TRBD2,TRBJ2-5,TRBV28,many
CASSLAGVGSPYEQYF,TGTGCCAGCAGCTTAGCGGGGGTCGGCAGCCCCTACGAGCAGTACTTC,NA,TRBJ2-7,TRBV11-2,many
CASSDDLGRGLYEQYF,TGTGCCAGCAGCGACGACCTGGGCAGGGGACTCTACGAGCAGTACTTC,NA,TRBJ2-7,TRBV5-6,NA
CASSQEGDEQFF,TGCGCCAGCAGCCAAGAGGGGGATGAGCAGTTCTTC,NA,TRBJ2-1,TRBV4-3,few
CASLRASGSIYEQYF,TGTGCCAGCTTAAGGGCTAGCGGGAGTATCTACGAGCAGTACTTC,TRBD2,TRBJ2-7,TRBV7-9,many
CASSLGQFPANTEAFF,TGTGCCAGCTCACTCGGACAGTTCCCCGCGAACACTGAAGCTTTCTTT,NA,TRBJ1-1,TRBV18,few
CASSSRQGSTEAFF,TGTGCCAGCAGCTCCCGACAAGGGAGCACTGAAGCTTTCTTT,NA,TRBJ1-1,TRBV7-3,many
CASSLRVDEQFF,TGTGCCAGCAGCCTTCGAGTGGATGAGCAGTTCTTC,NA,TRBJ2-1,TRBV7-9,many
CASSGTGYNTEAFF,TGTGCCAGCAGTGGTACGGGTTACAACACTGAAGCTTTCTTT,NA,TRBJ1-1,TRBV27,NA
CASSWTGTGGKGNEQFF,TGTGCCAGCAGCTGGACCGGGACAGGGGGCAAAGGCAATGAGCAGTTCTTC,TRBD1,TRBJ2-1,TRBV7-9,NA
CASSFFEGQPQHF,TGTGCCAGCAGTTTTTTTGAGGGTCAGCCCCAGCATTTT,NA,TRBJ1-5,TRBV12-3/TRBV12-4,NA